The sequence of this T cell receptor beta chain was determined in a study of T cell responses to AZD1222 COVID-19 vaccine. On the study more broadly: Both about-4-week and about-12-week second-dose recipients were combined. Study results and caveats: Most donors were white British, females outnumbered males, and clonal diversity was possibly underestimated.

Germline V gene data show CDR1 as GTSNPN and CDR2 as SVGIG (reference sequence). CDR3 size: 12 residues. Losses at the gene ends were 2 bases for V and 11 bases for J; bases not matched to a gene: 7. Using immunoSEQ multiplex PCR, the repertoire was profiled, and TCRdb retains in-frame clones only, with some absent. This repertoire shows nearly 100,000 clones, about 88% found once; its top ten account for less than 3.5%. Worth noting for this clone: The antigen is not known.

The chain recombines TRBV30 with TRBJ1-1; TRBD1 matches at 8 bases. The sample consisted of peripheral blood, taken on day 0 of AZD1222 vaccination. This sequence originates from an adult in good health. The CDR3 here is CAWSLQGAHAFF. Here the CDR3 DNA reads TGTGCCTGGAGTCTTCAGGGGGCACACGCTTTCTTT. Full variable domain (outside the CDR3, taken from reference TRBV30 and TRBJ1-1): SQTIHQWPATLVQPVGSPLSLECTVEGTSNPNLYWYRQAAGRGLQLLFYSVGIGQISSEVPQNLSASRPQDRQFILSSKKLLLSDSGFYLCAWSLQGAHAFFGQGTRLTVV.